These 10 T cell receptor beta chains came from one sample sequenced in a study of CD8 T cells in Susac syndrome. cDNA came from approximately 0.5 to 1 ug RNA primed by random hexamers. Using its own MiXCR run on the immunoSEQ multiplex PCR reads, TCRdb lists one record per CDR3 protein. The table has under 150,000 distinct CDR3 sequences, about 90% seen once. Sequenced: CD8+ T cells from PBMCs. The receptors derive from a human donor with multiple sclerosis.

The chain joins TRBV15 to TRBJ2-5; 8 nucleotides match TRBD1. Per the germline V gene, CDR1 is LNHNV and CDR2 is YYDKDF (reference sequence). The V and J ends lost 1 base and 5 bases, in that order; junction bases with no gene match: 6. The CDR3 extends over 15 amino acids. The CDR3 coding sequence is TGTGCCACCAGCAGAGGGGCAGGGGGCACGGAGACCCAGTACTTC. It is translated as CATSRGAGGTETQYF. Filled out from reference TRBV15 and TRBJ2-5, the complete variable domain reads DAMVIQNPRYQVTQFGKPVTLSCSQTLNHNVMYWYQQKSSQAPKLLFHYYDKDFNNEADTPDNFQSRRPNTSFCFLDIRSPGLGDTAMYLCATSRGAGGTETQYFGPGTRLLVL.

V is TRBV7-2 and J is TRBJ2-7; D is perhaps TRBD2 (6 bases). The CDR3 consists of 14 residues. The V end was cut by 1 base, the J end by 2 bases, with 9 bases between. The germline CDR1 and CDR2 sequences are SGHTA and FQGNSA. The DNA of the CDR3 is TGTGCCAGCAGCTTAGTCGGGAGCGCCTACGAGCAGTACTTC. Protein product: CASSLVGSAYEQYF.

This chain uses TRBV25-1 with TRBJ2-5; tentative D call: TRBD1 (5 bases). CDR1 and CDR2 (germline): MGHDK, SYGVNS. The CDR3 extends over 14 amino acids. The ends were cut back, 5 bases at V and 4 bases at J, with 14 bases in the middle. The CDR3, as DNA: TGTGCCAGCAGTTTCAGGGAAAGGGGAGAGACCCAGTACTTC. It is translated as CASSFRERGETQYF.

The chain recombines TRBV27 with TRBJ2-2, with TRBD2 identical over 7 bases. The CDR3 contains 13 residues. Looked up from germline, CDR1 is MNHEY and CDR2 is SMNVEV (reference sequence). V was pared by 3 bases and J by 7 bases, with 2 bases of the junction left unmatched. CDR3 DNA: TGTGCCAGCAGTTTTGGGGGGGGCGGGGAGCTGTTTTTT. Translation: CASSFGGGGELFF.

This clonotype was seen a few times. J is TRBJ2-3 and V is TRBV12-3 or TRBV12-4; TRBD2 matches at 7 bases. This CDR3 comprises 15 residues. With 3 bases clipped from V and 1 base from J, the junction kept 4 bases outside the gene matches. CDR3 in amino acids: CASSFGGRGTDTQYF. CDR3 nucleotides: TGTGCCAGCAGTTTCGGCGGGAGAGGCACAGATACGCAGTATTTT.

A single count supports this clonotype. The V gene is TRBV28, the J gene TRBJ2-6, with 7 bases fitting TRBD1. V gave up 2 bases and J gave up 0 bases; unmatched junction bases: 4. The CDR3 consists of 17 residues. CDR1 and CDR2 from the germline V gene are MDHEN and SYDVKM. Here the CDR3 DNA reads TGTGCCAGCAGTTTAACAGGGGACGTCTCTGGGGCCAACGTCCTGACTTTC. It yields the protein CASSLTGDVSGANVLTF.

This clonotype came up once. The chain couples TRBV2 to TRBJ2-7; D unclear. This CDR3 contains 12 residues. CDR1 is SNHLY and CDR2 is FYNNEI in the germline V gene. V was clipped by 7 bases and J by 2 bases, with 9 bases between them. The CDR3 sequence is CASTQDPYEQYF. DNA of the CDR3: TGTGCCAGCACGCAGGACCCCTACGAGCAGTACTTC.

The chain has TRBV7-8 and TRBJ2-7; 9 positions match TRBD1. The CDR3 extends over 16 amino acids. Germline V gene data show CDR1 as SGHVS and CDR2 as FQNEAQ. The V and J ends lost 0 bases and 4 bases, in that order; junction bases with no gene match: 7. The CDR3, as DNA: TGTGCCAGCAGCTTAGCCTACTGGACAGGGGCTTACGAGCAGTACTTC. This sequence encodes CASSLAYWTGAYEQYF.

The chain combines TRBV6-5 with TRBJ1-2; tentatively, D is TRBD1 (5 bases). Between the trimmed V and J ends, which lost 0 bases and 3 bases, there was a span of 11 bases. The CDR3 length is 15 residues. Germline CDR1 reads MNHEY; CDR2 reads SVGAGI. The CDR3, as DNA: TGTGCCAGCAGTTACTCGGCCTCGGGGGACTATGGCTACACCTTC. Its translation: CASSYSASGDYGYTF.

The chain couples TRBV7-9 to TRBJ1-2, with D maybe TRBD1 (6 bases). The CDR3 runs to 16 residues. V dropped 6 bases and J dropped 8 bases, with 25 bases sitting between them. Germline V gene sequence: CDR1 SEHNR, CDR2 FQNEAQ (reference sequence). DNA of the CDR3: TGTGCCAGCAGTCTGGGGGGGCCCCCGTTTTCGGGAGGCTACACCTTC. Protein: CASSLGGPPFSGGYTF. The whole variable domain, filled in from reference TRBV7-9 and TRBJ1-2, reads DTGVSQNPRHKITKRGQNVTFRCDPISEHNRLYWYRQTLGQGPEFLTYFQNEAQLEKSRLLSDRFSAERPKGSFSTLEIQRTEQGDSAMYLCASSLGGPPFSGGYTFGSGTRLTVV.